A selection of T cell receptor beta chains follows, all from one sample in a study of response to subunit inactivated influenza vaccine. TCRdb ran MiXCR on the RT-PCR reads and lists one entry per CDR3 protein. The sample has 700,000 to 800,000 distinct CDR3 sequences; around 18% are singletons. The specimen comprised PBMCs from blood, sampled around 5 days after vaccination. These receptors were collected from a man aged 45-65 years who received an inactivated influenza vaccine. Each CDR3 is given with its conserved first and last residue. D genes are given only for firm matches. Size is stated for part of the rows, as once, few or many counts, or as a class when the clone is expanded.

V gene: TRBV5-1
D gene: NA
J gene: TRBJ1-6
clone size: NA
CDR3 protein: CASSHRDFRTSPLHF
CDR3 DNA: TGCGCCAGCAGCCACCGGGACTTCCGTACTTCACCCCTCCACTTT

V gene: TRBV7-9
D gene: NA
J gene: TRBJ2-1
clone size: NA
CDR3 protein: CASSVTLGEQFF
CDR3 DNA: TGTGCCAGCAGCGTCACCTTGGGGGAGCAGTTCTTC

V gene: TRBV12-5
D gene: TRBD1
J gene: TRBJ2-1
clone size: NA
CDR3 protein: CASGFTGGYEQFF
CDR3 DNA: TGTGCTAGTGGTTTCACAGGGGGCTATGAGCAGTTCTTC

V gene: TRBV11-2
D gene: TRBD2
J gene: TRBJ2-1
clone size: NA
CDR3 protein: CASSLGAGGTNEQFF
CDR3 DNA: TGTGCCAGCAGCTTAGGGGCGGGAGGGACCAATGAGCAGTTCTTC

V gene: TRBV20-1
D gene: TRBD1
J gene: TRBJ1-5
clone size: NA
CDR3 protein: CSASSILTGRNQPQHF
CDR3 DNA: TGCAGTGCTAGCTCCATCCTGACAGGGCGCAATCAGCCCCAGCATTTT

V gene: TRBV12-3/TRBV12-4
D gene: NA
J gene: TRBJ1-5
clone size: NA
CDR3 protein: CASSSTSPVSNQPQHF
CDR3 DNA: TGTGCCAGCAGTAGTACCTCCCCCGTTAGCAATCAGCCCCAGCATTTT

V gene: TRBV5-1
D gene: NA
J gene: TRBJ2-5
clone size: NA
CDR3 protein: CASRLVGETQYF
CDR3 DNA: TGCGCCAGCCGCTTGGTCGGAGAGACCCAGTACTTC

V gene: TRBV6-2/TRBV6-3
D gene: TRBD2
J gene: TRBJ2-1
clone size: NA
CDR3 protein: CASSYNPTSGRLNEQFF
CDR3 DNA: TGTGCCAGCAGTTACAACCCGACTAGCGGGAGGCTCAATGAGCAGTTCTTC

V gene: TRBV5-1
D gene: TRBD2
J gene: TRBJ2-3
clone size: NA
CDR3 protein: CASSRTSGGPPDTQYF
CDR3 DNA: TGCGCCAGCAGCAGGACTAGCGGGGGGCCCCCAGATACGCAGTATTTT

V gene: TRBV28
D gene: NA
J gene: TRBJ2-1
clone size: NA
CDR3 protein: CASSLRRHEQFF
CDR3 DNA: TGTGCCAGCAGTTTACGGAGGCATGAGCAGTTCTTC

V gene: TRBV24-1
D gene: NA
J gene: TRBJ2-1
clone size: NA
CDR3 protein: CATSDFSAAYNEQFF
CDR3 DNA: TGTGCCACCAGTGATTTCTCGGCGGCCTACAATGAGCAGTTCTTC

V gene: TRBV29-1
D gene: NA
J gene: TRBJ1-4
clone size: few
CDR3 protein: CSVAQGSGEKLFF
CDR3 DNA: TGCAGCGTTGCCCAGGGTTCGGGTGAAAAACTGTTTTTT

V gene: TRBV29-1
D gene: TRBD2
J gene: TRBJ2-5
clone size: few
CDR3 protein: CSASPSGRSIQETQYF
CDR3 DNA: TGCAGCGCATCACCTAGCGGGCGTAGTATCCAAGAGACCCAGTACTTC

V gene: TRBV7-2
D gene: TRBD2
J gene: TRBJ2-1
clone size: many
CDR3 protein: CATSGGYSYNEQFF
CDR3 DNA: TGTGCCACTTCGGGAGGTTACTCCTACAATGAGCAGTTCTTC

V gene: TRBV7-9
D gene: TRBD2
J gene: TRBJ2-3
clone size: NA
CDR3 protein: CASSSLTSVTDTQYF
CDR3 DNA: TGTGCCAGCAGCTCCCTGACTAGCGTCACAGATACGCAGTATTTT

V gene: TRBV20-1
D gene: TRBD1
J gene: TRBJ1-2
clone size: few
CDR3 protein: CSARDPGRGPYGYTF
CDR3 DNA: TGCAGTGCTAGAGATCCAGGCAGGGGGCCCTATGGCTACACCTTC

V gene: TRBV20-1
D gene: NA
J gene: TRBJ1-3
clone size: NA
CDR3 protein: CSASMVAGNTIYF
CDR3 DNA: TGCAGTGCTAGTATGGTAGCTGGAAACACCATATATTTT

V gene: TRBV4-2
D gene: NA
J gene: TRBJ2-5
clone size: NA
CDR3 protein: CASSNRVETQYF
CDR3 DNA: TGTGCCAGCAGCAACAGGGTTGAGACCCAGTACTTC

V gene: TRBV10-3
D gene: TRBD1
J gene: TRBJ2-5
clone size: NA
CDR3 protein: CAISPGTGGYQETQYF
CDR3 DNA: TGTGCCATCAGTCCTGGGACAGGGGGATACCAAGAGACCCAGTACTTC

V gene: TRBV7-6
D gene: TRBD1
J gene: TRBJ2-5
clone size: NA
CDR3 protein: CASSFGPGQGKETQYF
CDR3 DNA: TGTGCCAGCAGCTTTGGTCCGGGACAGGGGAAAGAGACCCAGTACTTC

V gene: TRBV20-1
D gene: NA
J gene: TRBJ2-1
clone size: few
CDR3 protein: CSARGVAEAYNEQFF
CDR3 DNA: TGCAGTGCTAGAGGAGTAGCGGAGGCCTACAATGAGCAGTTCTTC

V gene: TRBV20-1
D gene: NA
J gene: TRBJ2-5
clone size: many
CDR3 protein: CSAPDRQGTQETQYF
CDR3 DNA: TGCAGTGCCCCCGACAGGCAGGGGACCCAAGAGACCCAGTACTTC

V gene: TRBV7-9
D gene: NA
J gene: TRBJ2-1
clone size: few
CDR3 protein: CASSGRRFEQFF
CDR3 DNA: TGTGCCAGCAGCGGCAGGAGATTTGAGCAGTTCTTC

V gene: TRBV29-1
D gene: TRBD1
J gene: TRBJ1-2
clone size: few
CDR3 protein: CSAGTGTGYTF
CDR3 DNA: TGCAGCGCCGGGACAGGGACTGGCTACACCTTC

V gene: TRBV11-2
D gene: TRBD1
J gene: TRBJ2-3
clone size: many
CDR3 protein: CASSSISGGGTDTQYF
CDR3 DNA: TGTGCCAGCAGCTCAATCTCAGGGGGTGGCACAGATACGCAGTATTTT

V gene: TRBV12-3/TRBV12-4
D gene: NA
J gene: TRBJ2-1
clone size: many
CDR3 protein: CASSLWGDEQFF
CDR3 DNA: TGTGCCAGCAGTTTATGGGGCGATGAGCAGTTCTTC

V gene: TRBV12-3/TRBV12-4
D gene: NA
J gene: TRBJ2-1
clone size: few
CDR3 protein: CASSLGASSSVF
CDR3 DNA: TGTGCCAGCAGTTTAGGGGCCTCCTCCAGTGTCTTC

V gene: TRBV5-1
D gene: TRBD1
J gene: TRBJ2-2
clone size: NA
CDR3 protein: CASSLAQGATTGELFF
CDR3 DNA: TGCGCCAGCAGCTTGGCCCAGGGGGCGACCACCGGGGAGCTGTTTTTT

V gene: TRBV7-2
D gene: TRBD2
J gene: TRBJ2-5
clone size: NA
CDR3 protein: CASGGGVETQYF
CDR3 DNA: TGTGCCAGCGGGGGGGGAGTGGAGACCCAGTACTTC

V gene: TRBV6-2/TRBV6-3
D gene: TRBD2
J gene: TRBJ2-7
clone size: NA
CDR3 protein: CASGKPPSGTAYEQYF
CDR3 DNA: TGTGCCAGCGGCAAACCACCTAGCGGGACCGCCTACGAGCAGTACTTC

V gene: TRBV12-3/TRBV12-4
D gene: TRBD1
J gene: TRBJ1-6
clone size: many
CDR3 protein: CASSFDRGNSPLHF
CDR3 DNA: TGTGCCAGCAGTTTTGACAGGGGTAATTCACCCCTCCACTTT

V gene: TRBV12-3/TRBV12-4
D gene: NA
J gene: TRBJ2-7
clone size: many
CDR3 protein: CASSLRTSRHEQYF
CDR3 DNA: TGTGCCAGCAGTTTAAGGACTTCACGTCACGAGCAGTACTTC

V gene: TRBV11-2
D gene: TRBD2
J gene: TRBJ2-4
clone size: NA
CDR3 protein: CASSRTSGGVLAKNIQYF
CDR3 DNA: TGTGCCAGCAGCCGGACTAGCGGGGGTGTTCTAGCCAAAAACATTCAGTACTTC

V gene: TRBV7-9
D gene: TRBD2
J gene: TRBJ2-3
clone size: NA
CDR3 protein: CASSLELAGDTDTQYF
CDR3 DNA: TGTGCCAGCAGCTTAGAGCTAGCGGGGGACACAGATACGCAGTATTTT

V gene: TRBV28
D gene: NA
J gene: TRBJ2-6
clone size: NA
CDR3 protein: CASSFVTSGANVLTF
CDR3 DNA: TGTGCCAGCAGTTTTGTGACATCTGGGGCCAACGTCCTGACTTTC

V gene: TRBV7-2
D gene: TRBD2
J gene: TRBJ2-1
clone size: few
CDR3 protein: CASSSISGSSYNEQFF
CDR3 DNA: TGTGCCAGCAGCTCGATTAGCGGGAGTTCCTACAATGAGCAGTTCTTC

V gene: TRBV5-1
D gene: TRBD2
J gene: TRBJ2-2
clone size: few
CDR3 protein: CASSLRQREPTSPTGELFF
CDR3 DNA: TGCGCCAGCAGCTTACGACAGAGAGAACCGACTAGCCCGACCGGGGAGCTGTTTTTT

V gene: TRBV5-6
D gene: TRBD2
J gene: TRBJ2-1
clone size: few
CDR3 protein: CASSSVVRLAGLPFF
CDR3 DNA: TGTGCCAGCAGCTCAGTGGTGAGACTAGCGGGGTTGCCGTTCTTC

V gene: TRBV19
D gene: TRBD1
J gene: TRBJ2-7
clone size: few
CDR3 protein: CASSRLRDRVYEQYF
CDR3 DNA: TGTGCCAGTAGTAGGCTCCGGGACAGAGTCTACGAGCAGTACTTC

V gene: TRBV10-3
D gene: NA
J gene: TRBJ2-4
clone size: many
CDR3 protein: CAISDPLAKNIQYF
CDR3 DNA: TGTGCCATCAGTGACCCTCTAGCCAAAAACATTCAGTACTTC

V gene: TRBV9
D gene: NA
J gene: TRBJ2-7
clone size: NA
CDR3 protein: CASSVGGRYEQYF
CDR3 DNA: TGTGCCAGCAGCGTAGGTGGTCGCTACGAGCAGTACTTC

V gene: TRBV12-3/TRBV12-4
D gene: NA
J gene: TRBJ2-5
clone size: NA
CDR3 protein: CASKTRGETQYF
CDR3 DNA: TGTGCCAGCAAAACTAGGGGAGAGACCCAGTACTTC

V gene: TRBV7-9
D gene: NA
J gene: TRBJ2-7
clone size: NA
CDR3 protein: CASSLASTYYEQYF
CDR3 DNA: TGTGCCAGCAGCTTAGCATCCACCTACTACGAGCAGTACTTC

V gene: TRBV5-1
D gene: NA
J gene: TRBJ2-5
clone size: NA
CDR3 protein: CASSSQGKETQYF
CDR3 DNA: TGCGCCAGCAGCTCACAGGGTAAAGAGACCCAGTACTTC

V gene: TRBV6-2/TRBV6-3
D gene: NA
J gene: TRBJ2-1
clone size: few
CDR3 protein: CASSYSRPDEQFF
CDR3 DNA: TGTGCCAGCAGTTACTCGAGGCCGGATGAGCAGTTCTTC

V gene: TRBV10-3
D gene: NA
J gene: TRBJ2-2
clone size: many
CDR3 protein: CAISEEPGNTGELFF
CDR3 DNA: TGTGCCATCAGTGAAGAGCCAGGGAACACCGGGGAGCTGTTTTTT

V gene: TRBV7-2
D gene: TRBD2
J gene: TRBJ2-2
clone size: NA
CDR3 protein: CASSRVSGKLTGELFF
CDR3 DNA: TGTGCCAGCAGCCGAGTTAGCGGGAAATTAACCGGGGAGCTGTTTTTT

V gene: TRBV7-9
D gene: NA
J gene: TRBJ2-3
clone size: NA
CDR3 protein: CASSWGGGDTDTQYF
CDR3 DNA: TGTGCCAGCAGCTGGGGAGGAGGAGACACAGATACGCAGTATTTT

V gene: TRBV10-3
D gene: NA
J gene: TRBJ2-3
clone size: few
CDR3 protein: CAISVSGASTDTQYF
CDR3 DNA: TGTGCCATCAGTGTCTCGGGGGCCAGCACAGATACGCAGTATTTT

V gene: TRBV20-1
D gene: TRBD1
J gene: TRBJ1-5
clone size: NA
CDR3 protein: CSAQRQGRWGGYQPQHF
CDR3 DNA: TGCAGTGCCCAACGACAGGGGAGATGGGGAGGTTATCAGCCCCAGCATTTT

V gene: TRBV20-1
D gene: NA
J gene: TRBJ2-7
clone size: NA
CDR3 protein: CSAKPRRPHEQYF
CDR3 DNA: TGCAGTGCTAAACCGAGGAGGCCCCACGAGCAGTACTTC

V gene: TRBV28
D gene: TRBD1
J gene: TRBJ2-5
clone size: few
CDR3 protein: CASSPPTGGVETQYF
CDR3 DNA: TGTGCCAGCAGCCCACCGACAGGGGGTGTGGAGACCCAGTACTTC

V gene: TRBV4-2
D gene: NA
J gene: TRBJ2-1
clone size: NA
CDR3 protein: CASSQEQDPSGNEQFF
CDR3 DNA: TGTGCCAGCAGCCAAGAGCAGGACCCGAGCGGCAATGAGCAGTTCTTC

V gene: TRBV4-3
D gene: NA
J gene: TRBJ1-6
clone size: NA
CDR3 protein: CASSTRLGGNSPLHF
CDR3 DNA: TGCGCCAGCAGCACCCGTCTTGGTGGGAATTCACCCCTCCACTTT

V gene: TRBV20-1
D gene: TRBD1
J gene: TRBJ1-1
clone size: few
CDR3 protein: CSARDAFTGVNTEAFF
CDR3 DNA: TGCAGTGCTAGAGACGCCTTCACAGGGGTGAACACTGAAGCTTTCTTT